This TCR beta chain was profiled in a study of OX40 agonist ivuxolimab in advanced cancers. On the study more broadly: People in dose escalation had one of these cancers: hepatocellular carcinoma, melanoma, renal cell or head and neck cancer.

Method: immunoSEQ multiplex PCR; TCRdb's copy keeps in-frame clones and lacks some. Of 110,000 or so clones listed, approximately 90% are singletons. Whole-study results and caveats: Expanded peripheral T cell antigen specificity was not determined. Compared with others, partial responders at 0.1-3.0 mg/kg displayed clonal expansion among the lowest. CD8+ T cells showed, on average, more clonal expansion than CD4+ cells.

V trimming: 2 bases; J trimming: 3 bases; junction bases outside the gene matches: 5. The CDR3 runs to 17 residues. CDR1 is MNHNS and CDR2 is SASEGT in the germline V gene. Points on this clone: Its antigen is as yet unknown.

This chain links TRBV6-1 with TRBJ2-4; TRBD2 aligns across 12 bases. This receptor was obtained from an adult with an advanced solid tumor such as melanoma, head and neck, liver or kidney cancer. Here the sequenced sample was CD4+ or CD8+ T cells sorted from blood, taken in a trial of the OX40 agonist ivuxolimab. The CDR3 bases are TGTGCCAGCAGTGAACTGACTAGCGGGGGTATCAAAAACATTCAGTACTTC. Protein sequence: CASSELTSGGIKNIQYF.